This T cell receptor (beta chain) was identified during a study of blood T cell repertoires in COVID-19. Some clones are missing from TCRdb's copy, which holds only in-frame ones; the method was immunoSEQ multiplex PCR. This sample has about 390,000 clones, with approximately 89% found just once. Germline CDR1 is SGHRS and CDR2 is YFSETQ. J lost 6 bases, V lost 6 bases, and 12 bases had no gene match. The CDR3 extends over 16 amino acids. Seattle participants joined during active infection and were tracked over time. This rearrangement joins TRBV5-1 to TRBJ2-2; 9 positions agree with TRBD2. Material: peripheral blood. The TCR comes from a woman aged 55-70 years with COVID-19, enrolled during active disease. Written as DNA, the CDR3 is TGCGCCAGCACCACCAGTGCGGGGGGGGCCCCCGGGGAGCTGTTTTTT. Translation gives CASTTSAGGAPGELFF.